These 24 T cell receptor beta chains were all obtained from the same sample, sequenced in a study of blood T cell repertoires in COVID-19. Repertoires were generated with immunoSEQ multiplex PCR, while TCRdb's copy carries only in-frame clones and drops some. The sample has about 280,000 clones; 90% are singletons. Sequences were obtained from PBMCs or T cells enriched from blood (not recorded which). These receptors originate from a woman between 18 and 29 years old with acute COVID-19.

The chain couples TRBV30 to TRBJ2-6, with 8 bases lining up with TRBD1. CDR3 length: 16 amino acids. Looked up from germline, CDR1 is GTSNPN and CDR2 is SVGIG (reference sequence). V shed 1 base and J 2 bases; nucleotides not matched to a gene: 4. The DNA for the CDR3 is TGTGCCTGGAGTGCACCACAGGGGGCTGGGGCCAACGTCCTGACTTTC. It yields the protein CAWSAPQGAGANVLTF. Full variable domain (outside the CDR3, taken from reference TRBV30 and TRBJ2-6): SQTIHQWPATLVQPVGSPLSLECTVEGTSNPNLYWYRQAAGRGLQLLFYSVGIGQISSEVPQNLSASRPQDRQFILSSKKLLLSDSGFYLCAWSAPQGAGANVLTFGAGSRLTVL.

The chain combines TRBV24-1 with TRBJ1-3; possible D gene TRBD1, 6 bases. V was shortened by 4 bases and J by 1 base, with 10 bases between the two germline ends. The CDR3 is 15 amino acids. Germline CDR1 reads KGHDR; CDR2 reads SFDVKD. The CDR3 here is CATSDLTGSGNTIYF. CDR3 DNA: TGTGCCACCAGTGACCTAACAGGGTCTGGAAACACCATATATTTT.

This clone was seen a few times. The chain joins TRBV6-6 to TRBJ2-2, with 11 bases fitting TRBD2. Germline trimming cut 6 bases from V and 0 bases from J; bases unmatched to any gene: 6. The CDR3 runs 17 residues. Germline V CDR1 and CDR2: MNHNY, SVGAGI (reference sequence). The CDR3 nucleotides are TGTGCCAGCAGCCGAAGACTAGCGGGAACGAACACCGGGGAGCTGTTTTTT. This gives the protein CASSRRLAGTNTGELFF.

This rearrangement joins TRBV15 to TRBJ1-2, with TRBD1 as a possible D gene (6 bases). With 5 bases removed from V and 3 bases from J, the gap between germline ends came to 16 bases. From germline, CDR1 is LNHNV and CDR2 YYDKDF (reference sequence). CDR3 size: 15 residues. The CDR3 nucleotides are TGTGCCACCAGCGCTCCTGAGGCAGGGGACTATGGCTACACCTTC. Its protein product is CATSAPEAGDYGYTF.

This chain connects TRBV19 to TRBJ2-2; D possibly corresponds to TRBD2 (6 bases). The CDR3 consists of 14 residues. The germline gives CDR1 LNHDA, CDR2 SQIVND (reference sequence). Trimming left V 1 base short and J 6 bases short, with 9 bases between. The CDR3 DNA is TGTGCCAGTAGTATAGGGGGGGTAGCCGGGGAGCTGTTTTTT. Protein product: CASSIGGVAGELFF.

This sequence joins TRBV18 and TRBJ1-5, with TRBD1 matching 8 bases. The CDR3 sequence is 14 residues long. Per the germline V gene, CDR1 is KGHSH and CDR2 is LQKENI. The junction had 3 bases not matched to a gene; V was cut back by 5 bases and J by 3 bases. In nucleotides, the CDR3 is TGTGCCAGCTCAGTGACAGGGGACAATCAGCCCCAGCATTTT. Amino acids: CASSVTGDNQPQHF.

The chain links TRBV27 to TRBJ2-1; no firm D call. The germline V gene has CDR1 MNHEY and CDR2 SMNVEV (reference sequence). CDR3 length: 14 amino acids. Trimming left V 7 bases short and J 0 bases short, with 10 bases between. CDR3 protein: CASNSVASYNEQFF. The CDR3, as DNA: TGTGCCAGCAATTCGGTTGCCTCCTACAATGAGCAGTTCTTC.

The rearrangement links TRBV10-2 to TRBJ2-6; no reliable D call. The CDR3 sequence is 14 residues long. Looked up from germline, CDR1 is WSHSY and CDR2 is SAAADI. V lost 8 bases and J 0 bases, leaving 8 bases between the germline ends. Here the CDR3 reads CASLSSSGANVLTF. The CDR3 DNA sequence: TGCGCCAGCCTCTCGTCCTCTGGGGCCAACGTCCTGACTTTC.

The chain uses TRBV7-9 and TRBJ2-2, with 14 bases matching TRBD2. The V segment lost 2 bases and the J segment 4 bases; nucleotides outside the gene matches: 6. This CDR3 has 18 residues. Looked up from germline, CDR1 is SEHNR and CDR2 is FQNEAQ (reference sequence). CDR3 DNA sequence: TGTGCCAGCAGCTTAAAGGGACTAGCGGGAGTAGCCACCGGGGAGCTGTTTTTT. Amino acids: CASSLKGLAGVATGELFF.

The chain has TRBV10-2 and TRBJ2-5, with 15 bases fitting TRBD2. V trimming: 3 bases; J trimming: 3 bases; junction bases outside the gene matches: 14. Germline V lookup: CDR1 WSHSY, CDR2 SAAADI. The CDR3 is 20 residues long. CDR3 sequence: CASSDWGDGLAGGREETQYF. Here the CDR3 DNA reads TGCGCCAGCAGTGATTGGGGGGACGGACTAGCGGGAGGGAGGGAAGAGACCCAGTACTTC.

J is TRBJ2-1 and V is TRBV15; D remains unclear. Germline loops: CDR1 LNHNV, CDR2 YYDKDF (reference sequence). CDR3 length: 14 residues. Trimming left V 0 bases short and J 12 bases short, with 15 bases between. CDR3 DNA: TGTGCCACCAGCAGAGATTGGTCGATCCCAGGGCAGTTCTTC. This translates into CATSRDWSIPGQFF.

This chain uses TRBV7-9 with TRBJ2-7; D perhaps matches TRBD2 (5 bases). This CDR3 comprises 11 residues. V was shortened by 5 bases and J by 12 bases, with 14 bases between the two germline ends. The V gene's germline CDR1 is SEHNR and CDR2 FQNEAQ (reference sequence). The CDR3 sequence is CASSPLSGLYF. The CDR3 DNA is TGTGCCAGCAGCCCCCTCTCGGGATTGTACTTC.

The DNA of the CDR3 is TGTGCCAGCAGTTTAGCAGGGGAACACGGCTACACCTTC. Translation gives CASSLAGEHGYTF. The rearrangement links TRBV27 to TRBJ1-2; D possibly corresponds to TRBD1 (6 bases). Per germline, CDR1 MNHEY and CDR2 SMNVEV (reference sequence). The V end lost 2 bases, the J end lost 8 bases, and 12 bases lay between the germline ends. The CDR3 is 13 residues long.

The chain uses TRBV6-2 or TRBV6-3 and TRBJ2-4; 11 bases map to TRBD2. Losses at the gene ends were 5 bases for V and 0 bases for J; bases not matched to a gene: 9. Germline loops: CDR1 MNHEY, CDR2 SVGEGT. This CDR3 has 18 residues. This CDR3 reads CASSGSTSGNLAKNIQYF. The CDR3 region has the DNA TGTGCCAGCAGTGGATCGACTAGCGGGAACCTAGCCAAAAACATTCAGTACTTC.

In this sample, this clone turned up once. The chain joins TRBV3-1 (or the pseudogene TRBV3-2) to TRBJ2-1, with 10 nucleotides matching TRBD2. Germline values: CDR1 LGHDT, CDR2 YNNKEL (reference sequence). The V and J ends lost 4 bases and 7 bases, in that order; junction bases with no gene match: 10. The CDR3 contains 16 residues. DNA of the CDR3: TGTGCCAGCAGCCCTATTAGCACTAGCGGGATTAATGAGCAGTTCTTC. This codes for CASSPISTSGINEQFF.

The chain couples TRBV4-2 to TRBJ2-1, with TRBD2 matching 8 bases. Losses at the gene ends were 3 bases for V and 0 bases for J; bases not matched to a gene: 10. Germline CDR1 LGHNA, CDR2 YNFKEQ. CDR3 length equals 18 residues. The CDR3 spells CASSQNGREGTSYNEQFF. The CDR3 DNA reads as TGTGCCAGCAGCCAGAACGGGAGGGAGGGAACCTCCTACAATGAGCAGTTCTTC.

The chain carries TRBV7-2 and TRBJ1-5; a possible D gene is TRBD1 (6 bases). The CDR3 sequence is 15 residues long. CDR1 is SGHTA and CDR2 is FQGNSA in the germline V gene. V shed 0 bases and J shed 1 base, with 7 bases lying between them. The CDR3 coding sequence is TGTGCCAGCAGCTTAGCGGGACAAAGCAATCAGCCCCAGCATTTT. Protein product: CASSLAGQSNQPQHF. Using reference TRBV7-2 and TRBJ1-5 for the parts outside the CDR3, the full variable domain is GAGVSQSPSNKVTEKGKDVELRCDPISGHTALYWYRQSLGQGLEFLIYFQGNSAPDKSGLPSDRFSAERTGGSVSTLTIQRTQQEDSAVYLCASSLAGQSNQPQHFGDGTRLSIL.

The chain links TRBV5-6 to TRBJ2-5; a weak D match, TRBD1 (6 bases). This CDR3 has 11 residues. Germline V gives CDR1 SGHDT, CDR2 YYEEEE. Trimming removed 1 base from V and 13 bases from J, with 11 bases in between. Here the CDR3 reads CASSLRGSAYF. The CDR3 DNA sequence: TGTGCCAGCAGCTTGAGGGGGAGCGCGTACTTC.

Worth noting for this clone: Additional DNA sequences in this sample encode the identical CDR3. The chain combines TRBV18 with TRBJ1-1; D is ambiguous. Germline lookup yields CDR1 KGHSH and CDR2 LQKENI. This CDR3 has 13 amino acids. V was cut by 3 bases and J by 0 bases, with 5 bases left in between. The CDR3 protein is CASSPSVNTEAFF. The DNA of the CDR3 is TGTGCCAGCTCACCCTCAGTGAACACTGAAGCTTTCTTT.

This sequence joins TRBV6-5 and TRBJ1-2; possibly TRBD1 for D (5 bases). Germline V CDR1 and CDR2: MNHEY, SVGAGI. Trimming took off 6 bases at V and 9 bases at J, with 17 bases between the two ends. The CDR3 consists of 13 residues. CDR3 loop: CASRRGTEVSYTF. CDR3 in DNA: TGTGCCAGCAGGCGGGGGACTGAAGTGAGCTACACCTTC.

The gene calls are TRBV30 and TRBJ1-4, with D maybe TRBD1 (5 bases). Between the trimmed V and J ends, which lost 3 bases and 7 bases, there was a span of 18 bases. Germline V gives CDR1 GTSNPN, CDR2 SVGIG (reference sequence). This CDR3 has 15 residues. The CDR3 bases are TGTGCCTGGAGCGAATTGTTGGGGGGGAGTGAAAAACTGTTTTTT. Translating it yields CAWSELLGGSEKLFF. Variable domain in full (rest from reference TRBV30 and TRBJ1-4): SQTIHQWPATLVQPVGSPLSLECTVEGTSNPNLYWYRQAAGRGLQLLFYSVGIGQISSEVPQNLSASRPQDRQFILSSKKLLLSDSGFYLCAWSELLGGSEKLFFGSGTQLSVL.

The chain is built from TRBV27 and TRBJ2-6, with a tentative D call TRBD1 (6 bases). V lost 5 bases to trimming and J lost 2 bases, with 13 bases between them. Germline V gene data show CDR1 as MNHEY and CDR2 as SMNVEV (reference sequence). The CDR3 runs to 16 residues. The chain's CDR3 is CASSREGHPGANVLTF. For the CDR3, the DNA is TGTGCCAGCAGTCGAGAGGGACACCCTGGGGCCAACGTCCTGACTTTC.

The V gene is TRBV21-1, the J gene TRBJ2-2; the D call of TRBD1 is as the table states it, not checked on the DNA. TRBV21-1 is a known pseudogene. This CDR3 is 17 amino acids long. The CDR3 DNA reads TGTGCCAGCAGCAAAGGCTCGGGACAGACGAACACCGGGGAGCTGTTTTTT. As protein: CASSKGSGQTNTGELFF.

This chain links TRBV19 with TRBJ1-2, with D uncertain. Trimming pared 4 bases from V and 4 bases from J, leaving 16 bases between. The CDR3 extends over 15 amino acids. Germline assignment: CDR1 LNHDA and CDR2 SQIVND (reference sequence). This CDR3 is CASSNERREIYGYTF. The CDR3 DNA sequence: TGTGCCAGTAGTAATGAGAGAAGAGAGATCTATGGCTACACCTTC.